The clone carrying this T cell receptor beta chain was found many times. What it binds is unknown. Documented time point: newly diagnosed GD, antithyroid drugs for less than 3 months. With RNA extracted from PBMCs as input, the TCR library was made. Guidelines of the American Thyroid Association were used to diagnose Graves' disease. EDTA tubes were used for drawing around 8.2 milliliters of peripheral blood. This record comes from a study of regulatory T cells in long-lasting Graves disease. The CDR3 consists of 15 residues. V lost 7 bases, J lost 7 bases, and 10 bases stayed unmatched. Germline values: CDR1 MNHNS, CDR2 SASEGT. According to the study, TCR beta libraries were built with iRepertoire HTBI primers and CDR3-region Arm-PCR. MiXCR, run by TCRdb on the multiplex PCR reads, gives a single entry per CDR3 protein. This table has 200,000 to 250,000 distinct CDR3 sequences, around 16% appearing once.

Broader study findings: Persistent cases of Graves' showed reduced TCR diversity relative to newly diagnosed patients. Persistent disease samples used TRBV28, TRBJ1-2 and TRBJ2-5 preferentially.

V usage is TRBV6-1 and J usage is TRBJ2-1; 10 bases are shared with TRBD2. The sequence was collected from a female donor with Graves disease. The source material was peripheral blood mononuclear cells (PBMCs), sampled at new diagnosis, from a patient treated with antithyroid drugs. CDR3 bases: TGTGCCAGCACCGGACAGCGGGAGGGCCGGAATGAGCAGTTCTTC. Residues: CASTGQREGRNEQFF.